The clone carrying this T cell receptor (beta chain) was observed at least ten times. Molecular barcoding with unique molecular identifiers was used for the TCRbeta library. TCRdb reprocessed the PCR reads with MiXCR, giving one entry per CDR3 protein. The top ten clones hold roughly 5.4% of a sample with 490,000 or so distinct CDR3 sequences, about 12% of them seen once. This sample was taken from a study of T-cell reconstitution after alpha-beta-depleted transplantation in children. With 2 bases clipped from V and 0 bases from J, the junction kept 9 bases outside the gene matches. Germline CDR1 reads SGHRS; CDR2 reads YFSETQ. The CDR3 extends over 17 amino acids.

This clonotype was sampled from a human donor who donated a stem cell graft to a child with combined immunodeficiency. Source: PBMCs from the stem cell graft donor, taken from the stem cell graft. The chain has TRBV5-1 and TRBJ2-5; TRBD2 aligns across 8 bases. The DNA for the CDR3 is TGCGCCAGCAGCTTAAACCGTAGCGGGGTTAACCAAGAGACCCAGTACTTC. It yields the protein CASSLNRSGVNQETQYF. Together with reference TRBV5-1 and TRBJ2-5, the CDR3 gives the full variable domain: KAGVTQTPRYLIKTRGQQVTLSCSPISGHRSVSWYQQTPGQGLQFLFEYFSETQRNKGNFPGRFSGRQFSNSRSEMNVSTLELGDSALYLCASSLNRSGVNQETQYFGPGTRLLVL.